This T cell receptor beta chain comes out of a study of Ad26.COV2.S vaccination and SARS-CoV-2 variants. The CDR3 is 14 amino acids. V lost 5 bases and J 3 bases, leaving 12 bases between the germline ends. Germline lookup yields CDR1 ENHRY and CDR2 SYGVKD. Overall study findings and caveats: Possibly, TCR breadth and depth analyses underestimated total T cell responses. Vaccinees displayed broader spike-specific TCR repertoires than placebo recipients.

The table came from immunoSEQ multiplex PCR; TCRdb's copy has only in-frame clones and leaves some out. This sample has 430,000 or so clones, with about nine tenths found just once. The treatment was: around 19 received Ad26.COV2.S at low or high dose, single or two shots; five or six received placebo; per-sample allocation not given. Samples came from day 63 after the first vaccine or placebo injection. Built on an Ad26 vector, the vaccine expressed Wuhan-strain SARS-CoV-2 spike. Concerning this clone itself: Its cognate antigen is unknown.

This TCR derives from a person between 18 and 60 years old who received the Ad26.COV2.S COVID-19 vaccine or a placebo. The rearrangement joins TRBV10-3 to TRBJ2-3, with D tentatively TRBD2 (6 bases). Material: peripheral blood, obtained in a trial of Ad26.COV2.S vaccine versus placebo. As DNA, the CDR3 is TGTGCCATCAGTTACGGACTAAGTACAGATACGCAGTATTTT. As protein: CAISYGLSTDTQYF.